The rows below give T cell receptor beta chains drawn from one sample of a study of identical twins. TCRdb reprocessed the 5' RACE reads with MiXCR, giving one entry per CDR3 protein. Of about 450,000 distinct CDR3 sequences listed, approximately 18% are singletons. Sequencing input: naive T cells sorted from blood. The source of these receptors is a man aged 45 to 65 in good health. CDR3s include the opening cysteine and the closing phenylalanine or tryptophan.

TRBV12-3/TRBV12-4	CASSQDRGRSPLHF
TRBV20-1	CSATGTSNTEAFF
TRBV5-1	CASSPKGDTQYF
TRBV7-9	CASSLATGLHEQYF
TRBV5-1	CASRSTSRSEAFF
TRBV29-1	CSVGGRGNTGELFF
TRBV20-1	CSAFPLLDTQETQYF
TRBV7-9	CASSPEGVSSPLHF
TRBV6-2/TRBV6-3	CASSSTGNNQPQHF
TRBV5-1	CASSLVGVNTGELFF
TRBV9	CASSPFRGAYNEQFF
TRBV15	CATSRERYNEQFF
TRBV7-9	CASTTASHGYTF
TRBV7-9	CASSLTGGRVEPQHF
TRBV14	CASSQGATQETQYF